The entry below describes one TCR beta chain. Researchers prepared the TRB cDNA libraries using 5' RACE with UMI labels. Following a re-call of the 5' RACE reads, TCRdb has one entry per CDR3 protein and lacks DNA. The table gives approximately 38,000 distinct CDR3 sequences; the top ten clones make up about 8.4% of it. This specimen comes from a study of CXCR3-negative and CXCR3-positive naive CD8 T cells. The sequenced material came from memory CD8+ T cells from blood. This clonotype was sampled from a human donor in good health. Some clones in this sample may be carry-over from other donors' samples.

The CDR3 loop is CASSLTFRNEKLFF. The chain carries TRBV7-3 and TRBJ1-4. The germline V gene has CDR1 SGHTA and CDR2 FQGTGA. CDR3 length: 14 residues.